A selection of T cell receptor beta chains follows, all from one sample in a study of OX40 agonist ivuxolimab in advanced cancers. Method: immunoSEQ multiplex PCR; TCRdb's copy keeps in-frame clones and lacks some. Seen here are under 100,000 clones, around four fifths observed once, and the top ten hold approximately 0.78%. The sample in question was CD4+ or CD8+ T cells sorted from blood, obtained in a trial of the OX40 agonist ivuxolimab. The receptors were gathered from an adult with an advanced solid tumor such as melanoma, head and neck, liver or kidney cancer. CDR3s leave out the opening cysteine and the closing phenylalanine or tryptophan. The order of the fields is CDR3 protein, V gene, J gene.

ASGQEGYGYT	TRBV6-5	TRBJ1-2
ASSPSRGANYGYT	TRBV5-6	TRBJ1-2
ASSLDPAGEGF	TRBV5-4	TRBJ1-1
ASSQDPGNYGYT	TRBV5-1	TRBJ1-2
ASSLGGSLNTEAF	TRBV14	TRBJ1-1
ASSYSVRGGYGYT	TRBV6-6	TRBJ1-2
ASSDPRLAGGIGEQY	TRBV2	TRBJ2-7
ASSSTPSYQPQH	TRBV7-2	TRBJ1-5
ASSVGAGETQY	TRBV9	TRBJ2-5
ASSPQGGNGNTIY	TRBV5-6	TRBJ1-3
ASSYAGNTIY	TRBV6-5	TRBJ1-3
ASSIDRGRTEAF	TRBV19	TRBJ1-1
ASSTGQGTYEQY	TRBV2	TRBJ2-7
AWRGAGGSRSYNEQF	TRBV30	TRBJ2-1
ASSSTGRYAEAF	TRBV7-9	TRBJ1-1
ASSFRAGGISGANVLT	TRBV13	TRBJ2-6
ASSDQVFSGNTIY	TRBV2	TRBJ1-3
ASSLTGATPGYT	TRBV7-2	TRBJ1-2
ASTFDGGSGNTIY	TRBV5-8	TRBJ1-3
AWSVEFFLAGDHLSTDTQY	TRBV30	TRBJ2-3
ATSDYPKETQY	TRBV15	TRBJ2-5
ASSTTSGGAFRNEQF	TRBV19	TRBJ2-1
ASSLGGRQELRQY	TRBV7-9	TRBJ2-7
ASSPPQINQPQH	TRBV18	TRBJ1-5
ASSLGSIVQDYEQY	TRBV5-1	TRBJ2-7
ASSFSSGGTTHTDTQY	TRBV9	TRBJ2-3
ASSPYDKNTEAF	TRBV18	TRBJ1-1
ASSFGGQGYT	TRBV5-1	TRBJ1-2
ASSLGQGARNYGYT	TRBV5-6	TRBJ1-2
ASSSDRVSYEQY	TRBV11-3	TRBJ2-7
ASALTGRNSPLH	TRBV12-5	TRBJ1-6
ASSGTWGPNQPQH	TRBV19	TRBJ1-5
ASSFSGAGNQPQH	TRBV7-2	TRBJ1-5
ASSTTAGRTTNSPLH	TRBV11-2	TRBJ1-6
SVDRNQETQY	TRBV29-1	TRBJ2-5
ASSSVSGGAPGANVLT	TRBV5-1	TRBJ2-6
ASSYRRTGGGYGHT	TRBV6-5	TRBJ1-2
ASTPDRVYGYT	TRBV2	TRBJ1-2
ASSFRAGGSANNEQF	TRBV11-2	TRBJ2-1
AGRGRGRVDTQY	TRBV30	TRBJ2-3
ASSHSRVGAPGTGELF	TRBV4-3	TRBJ2-2
ASSYSGTGAGGELF	TRBV6-5	TRBJ2-2
AWSAGTAGNTIY	TRBV30	TRBJ1-3
ASSFRDRVDSPLH	TRBV11-2	TRBJ1-6
ASSPGIGSSYEQY	TRBV6-6	TRBJ2-7
ASGWGRNEKLF	TRBV10-1	TRBJ1-4
ASFGEKLF	TRBV19	TRBJ1-4
ASIAWTGSPDTQY	TRBV7-2	TRBJ2-3
AWVQGGIGELF	TRBV30	TRBJ2-2
ASSQGPRTGPYNEQF	TRBV4-1	TRBJ2-1
ASSLEGKQAF	TRBV7-9	TRBJ1-1
ASSLGQTNTGELF	TRBV5-1	TRBJ2-2
ASSLVRTAANEKLF	TRBV7-8	TRBJ1-4
ASPGDRANAGNTIY	TRBV18	TRBJ1-3
ASSLDEGQGRNEQF	TRBV5-1	TRBJ2-1